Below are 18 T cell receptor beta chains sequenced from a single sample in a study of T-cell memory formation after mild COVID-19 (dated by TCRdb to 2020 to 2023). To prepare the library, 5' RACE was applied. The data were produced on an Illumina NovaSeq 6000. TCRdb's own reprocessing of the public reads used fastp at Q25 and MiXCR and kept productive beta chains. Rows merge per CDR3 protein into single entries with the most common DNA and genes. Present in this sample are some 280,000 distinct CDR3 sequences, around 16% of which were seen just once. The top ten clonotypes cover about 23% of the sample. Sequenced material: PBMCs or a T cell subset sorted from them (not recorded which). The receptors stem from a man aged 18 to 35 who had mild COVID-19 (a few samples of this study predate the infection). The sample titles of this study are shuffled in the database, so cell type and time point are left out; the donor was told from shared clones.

The CDR3 coding sequence is TGTGCCAGCTCACCTCAGGGACACGAGCAGTACGTC. Its translation: CASSPQGHEQYV. The chain links TRBV18 to TRBJ2-7; D possibly uses TRBD1 or TRBD2 (5 bases each). Germline values: CDR1 KGHSH, CDR2 LQKENI. Deletions cut 3 bases from V and 5 bases from J, with 8 bases between. There are 12 residues in the CDR3.

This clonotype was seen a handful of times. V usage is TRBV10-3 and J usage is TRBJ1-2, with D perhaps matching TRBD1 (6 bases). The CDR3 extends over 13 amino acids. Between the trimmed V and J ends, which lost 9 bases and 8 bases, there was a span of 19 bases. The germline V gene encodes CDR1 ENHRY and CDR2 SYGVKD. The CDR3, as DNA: TGTGCCATGCGTAGGCTGGACAGCTACGGCTACACCTTC. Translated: CAMRRLDSYGYTF.

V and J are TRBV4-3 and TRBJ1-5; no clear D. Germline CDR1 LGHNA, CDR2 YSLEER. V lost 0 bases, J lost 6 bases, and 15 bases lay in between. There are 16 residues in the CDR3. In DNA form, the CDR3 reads TGCGCCAGCAGCCAAGATGTAGCAGGTGGTTTTCAGCCCCAGCATTTT. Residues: CASSQDVAGGFQPQHF.

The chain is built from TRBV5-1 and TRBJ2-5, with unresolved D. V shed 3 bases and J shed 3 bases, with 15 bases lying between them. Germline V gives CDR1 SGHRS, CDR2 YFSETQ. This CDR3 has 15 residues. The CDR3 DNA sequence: TGCGCCAGCAGCTCGGGTCTCACTACAGAAGAGACCCAGTACTTC. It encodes CASSSGLTTEETQYF.

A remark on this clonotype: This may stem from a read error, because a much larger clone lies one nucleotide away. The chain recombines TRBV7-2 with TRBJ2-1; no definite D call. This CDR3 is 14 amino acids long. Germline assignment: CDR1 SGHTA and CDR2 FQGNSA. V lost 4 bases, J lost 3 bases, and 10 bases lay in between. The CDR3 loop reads CASSSGWGYNEQFF. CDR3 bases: TGTGCCAGCAGCTCAGGTTGGGGCTACAATGAGCAGTTCTTC. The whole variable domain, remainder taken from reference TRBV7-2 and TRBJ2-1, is GAGVSQSPSNKVTEKGKDVELRCDPISGHTALYWYRQSLGQGLEFLIYFQGNSAPDKSGLPSDRFSAERTGGSVSTLTIQRTQQEDSAVYLCASSSGWGYNEQFFGPGTRLTVL.

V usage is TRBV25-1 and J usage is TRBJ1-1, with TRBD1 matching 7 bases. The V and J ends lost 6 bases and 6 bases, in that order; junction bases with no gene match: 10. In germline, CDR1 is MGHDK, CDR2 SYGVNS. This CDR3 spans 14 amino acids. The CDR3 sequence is CASRLTGSGSEAFF. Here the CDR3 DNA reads TGTGCCAGCAGGCTGACAGGGTCAGGATCTGAAGCTTTCTTT.

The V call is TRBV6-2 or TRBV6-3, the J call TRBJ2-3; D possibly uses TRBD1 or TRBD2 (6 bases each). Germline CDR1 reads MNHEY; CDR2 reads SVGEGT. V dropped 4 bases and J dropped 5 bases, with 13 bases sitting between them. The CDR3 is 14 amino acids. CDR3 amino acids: CASSWGRGGDTQYF. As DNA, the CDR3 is TGTGCCAGCAGTTGGGGGCGGGGTGGAGATACGCAGTATTTT.

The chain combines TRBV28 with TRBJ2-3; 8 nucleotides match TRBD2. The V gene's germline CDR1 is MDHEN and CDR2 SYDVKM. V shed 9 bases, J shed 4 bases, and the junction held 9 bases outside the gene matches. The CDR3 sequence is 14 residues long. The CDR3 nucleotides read TGTGCCAGTTTAACGGGACTAGTTGCAGATACGCAGTATTTT. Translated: CASLTGLVADTQYF.

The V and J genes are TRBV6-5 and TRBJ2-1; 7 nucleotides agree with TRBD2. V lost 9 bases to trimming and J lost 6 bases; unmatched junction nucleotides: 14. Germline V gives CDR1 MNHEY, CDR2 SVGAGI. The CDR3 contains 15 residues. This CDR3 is CASSTLGGVLNEQFF. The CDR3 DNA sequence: TGTGCCAGTTCCACTTTGGGGGGGGTACTCAATGAGCAGTTCTTC.

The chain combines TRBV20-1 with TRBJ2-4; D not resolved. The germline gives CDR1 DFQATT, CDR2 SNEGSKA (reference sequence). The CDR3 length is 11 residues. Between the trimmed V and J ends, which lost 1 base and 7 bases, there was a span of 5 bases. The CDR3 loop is CSARVYNIQYF. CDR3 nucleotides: TGCAGTGCTAGAGTTTACAACATTCAGTACTTC.

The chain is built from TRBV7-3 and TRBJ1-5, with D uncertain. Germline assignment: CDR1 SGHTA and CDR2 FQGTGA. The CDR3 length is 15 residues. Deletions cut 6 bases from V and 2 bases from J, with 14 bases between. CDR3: CASRPEGKGNQPQHF. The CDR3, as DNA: TGTGCCAGCAGGCCCGAAGGTAAGGGCAATCAGCCCCAGCATTTT.

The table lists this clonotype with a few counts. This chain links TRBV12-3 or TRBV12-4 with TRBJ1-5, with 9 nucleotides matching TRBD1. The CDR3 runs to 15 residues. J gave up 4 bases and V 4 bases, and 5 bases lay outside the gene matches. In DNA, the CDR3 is TGTGCCAGCAGTTCGGGACAGGGCAGGAATCAGCCCCAGCATTTT. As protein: CASSSGQGRNQPQHF.

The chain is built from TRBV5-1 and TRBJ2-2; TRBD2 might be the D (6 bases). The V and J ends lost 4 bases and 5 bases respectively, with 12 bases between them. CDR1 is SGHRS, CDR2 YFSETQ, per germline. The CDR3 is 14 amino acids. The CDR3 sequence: CASSVAVGTGELFF. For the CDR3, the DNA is TGCGCCAGCAGCGTAGCGGTCGGGACCGGGGAGCTGTTTTTT. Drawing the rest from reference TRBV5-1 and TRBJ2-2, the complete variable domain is KAGVTQTPRYLIKTRGQQVTLSCSPISGHRSVSWYQQTPGQGLQFLFEYFSETQRNKGNFPGRFSGRQFSNSRSEMNVSTLELGDSALYLCASSVAVGTGELFFGEGSRLTVL.

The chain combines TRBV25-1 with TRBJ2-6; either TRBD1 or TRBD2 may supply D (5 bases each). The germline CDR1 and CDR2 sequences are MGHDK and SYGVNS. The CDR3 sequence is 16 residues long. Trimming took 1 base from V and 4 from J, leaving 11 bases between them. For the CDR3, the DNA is TGTGCCAGCAGTGAATCTTCAGGGACCGGGGCCAACGTCCTGACTTTC. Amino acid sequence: CASSESSGTGANVLTF.

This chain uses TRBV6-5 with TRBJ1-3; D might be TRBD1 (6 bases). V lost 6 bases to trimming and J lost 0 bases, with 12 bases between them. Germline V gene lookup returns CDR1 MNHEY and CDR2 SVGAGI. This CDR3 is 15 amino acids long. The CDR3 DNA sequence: TGTGCCAGCAGCCTAGGACAGTTCTCTGGAAACACCATATATTTT. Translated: CASSLGQFSGNTIYF.

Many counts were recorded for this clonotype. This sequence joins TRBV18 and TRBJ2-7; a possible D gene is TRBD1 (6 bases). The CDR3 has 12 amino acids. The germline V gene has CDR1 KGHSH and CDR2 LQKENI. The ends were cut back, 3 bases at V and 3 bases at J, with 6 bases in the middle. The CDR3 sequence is CASSPDSYEQYV. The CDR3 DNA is TGTGCCAGCTCACCGGACAGCTACGAGCAGTACGTC.

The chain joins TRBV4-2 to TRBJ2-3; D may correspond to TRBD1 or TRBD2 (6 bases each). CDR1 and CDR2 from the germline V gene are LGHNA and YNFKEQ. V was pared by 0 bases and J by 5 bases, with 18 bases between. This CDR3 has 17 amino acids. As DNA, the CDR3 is TGTGCCAGCAGCCAAGATAACACGGGGGCCGATGGAGATACGCAGTATTTT. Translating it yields CASSQDNTGADGDTQYF.

The CDR3 nucleotides read TGCGCCAGCAGCTTACAGGGATGGGGTGAAAAACTGTTTTTT. This encodes CASSLQGWGEKLFF. The chain links TRBV5-1 to TRBJ1-4, with a weak D call TRBD1 (6 bases). The CDR3 has 14 amino acids. Trimming stripped 2 bases from V and 7 bases from J, with 12 bases between. The germline gives CDR1 SGHRS, CDR2 YFSETQ.